This T cell receptor (beta chain) derives from a study of Ad26.COV2.S vaccination and SARS-CoV-2 variants. The wider study: Donor joined the COV1001 Ad26.COV2.S trial arm. Study-level points and caveats: Spike-specific responses of CD8+ and CD4+ T cells were reported to display substantial breadth after vaccination.

Germline assignment: CDR1 SGHKS and CDR2 YYEKEE (reference sequence). The CDR3 consists of 13 residues. V was clipped by 0 bases and J by 8 bases, with 11 bases between them. Treatment denoted: approximately 18 received Ad26.COV2.S at low or high dose, single or two shots; five or six received placebo; per-sample allocation not given. Samples were taken on day 63 after the first vaccine or placebo injection. Whoever gave the sample was an adult aged 18-55 years in Boston. Note on this clone: Its target is not known.

Assay used: immunoSEQ multiplex PCR; TCRdb lists only in-frame clones, some missing. The sample has roughly 300,000 clones; roughly nine tenths are singletons. Sequenced material: peripheral blood, taken in a trial of Ad26.COV2.S vaccine versus placebo. This TCR derives from a person between 18 and 65 years old who received the Ad26.COV2.S COVID-19 vaccine or a placebo. The rearrangement links TRBV5-5 to TRBJ1-1; D possibly corresponds to TRBD1 (5 bases). The CDR3 loop is CASSLVGAAEAFF. In DNA, the CDR3 is TGTGCCAGCAGCTTGGTAGGGGCCGCCGAAGCTTTCTTT.